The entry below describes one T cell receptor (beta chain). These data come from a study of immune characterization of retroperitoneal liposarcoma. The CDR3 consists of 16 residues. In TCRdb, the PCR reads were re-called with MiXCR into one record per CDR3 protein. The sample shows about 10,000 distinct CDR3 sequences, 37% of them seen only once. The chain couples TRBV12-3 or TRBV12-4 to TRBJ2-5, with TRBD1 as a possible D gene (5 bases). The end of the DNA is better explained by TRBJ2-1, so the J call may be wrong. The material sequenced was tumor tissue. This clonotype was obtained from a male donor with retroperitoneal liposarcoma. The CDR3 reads CASRTDSNFGMDEQFF. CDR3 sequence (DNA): TGTGCCAGCAGGACCGACAGTAACTTTGGGATGGATGAGCAGTTCTTC.